This T cell receptor (beta chain) is drawn from a study of blood T cell repertoires in COVID-19. At the level of the study: Sites across the United States, Italy and Spain contributed samples from acute and convalescent COVID-19.

Trimming removed 4 bases from V and 3 bases from J; junction bases left unmatched: 5. This CDR3 has 15 residues. Germline CDR1 SGHNT, CDR2 YYREEE (reference sequence). The assay was immunoSEQ multiplex PCR, and TCRdb's table has in-frame clones only and misses some. The repertoire holds tens of thousands of clones, with around 91% as singletons. This sequence joins TRBV5-4 and TRBJ2-2; TRBD1 agrees at 8 bases. Sequencing was carried out using peripheral blood. This receptor was identified in a woman aged 60-75 years with active COVID-19. CDR3 coding DNA: TGTGCCAGCAGCCCGGGACAGGTCGACACCGGGGAGCTGTTTTTT. Its translation is CASSPGQVDTGELFF.